The present T cell receptor beta chain was sequenced within a study of shared clonotypes between healthy human individuals. Points from the study as a whole: Represented genetic and exposure-history diversity was restricted by having few donors.

Concerning this clone itself: Antigen: not known.

It was across several immunoSEQ plates that each subset's genomic DNA was evenly split. This table comes from immunoSEQ multiplex PCR, and its TCRdb copy is limited to in-frame clones, with some not included. The sample contains about 1.1 million clones, approximately 80% of which appear only once. The sequencing input was memory CD4+ T cells from PBMCs. Subset in this sample: CD45RA-negative fraction. The TCR originated in a man aged 18-30 years in good health. Some clones in this sample may be carry-over from other donors' samples.

In DNA, the CDR3 is TGTGCCAGCAGCGACAGGGGGGCACAGTACTTC. Amino acids: CASSDRGAQYF. The V gene is TRBV11-3, the J gene TRBJ2-7; 9 bases line up with TRBD1. The V gene end was trimmed by 5 bases and the J gene end by 10 bases; junction bases not matched to a gene: 3. The CDR3 length is 11 residues. Per the germline V gene, CDR1 is SGHNT and CDR2 is YENEEA.